These T cell receptor beta chains were read from a single sample in a study of CD8 T cells in ankylosing spondylitis. TCRdb used MiXCR to reprocess the 5' RACE reads, holding one entry per CDR3 protein. The sample carries a few hundred thousand distinct CDR3 sequences, around 11% recorded once. Sequenced: blood, either unsorted or a sorted T cell fraction (not recorded which). The source of these receptors is a male donor with ankylosing spondylitis or in good health (not recorded which). Both conserved end residues are part of each CDR3. Fields, in order: J gene, D gene, clone size, V gene, CDR3 DNA, CDR3 protein. D genes are given only for firm matches. Clone sizes are given selectively: once, few, many, or a class where the clone is expanded.

j_gene: TRBJ1-1
d_gene: NA
abundance: NA
v_gene: TRBV29-1
CDR3nt: TGCAGCGTTGATCGACAGGAGGATAATGAAGCTTTCTTT
CDR3aa: CSVDRQEDNEAFF

j_gene: TRBJ2-3
d_gene: NA
abundance: few
v_gene: TRBV12-3/TRBV12-4
CDR3nt: TGTGCCAGCAGTTTAGAGGAGGGGATCGTGCGGACAGATACGCAGTATTTT
CDR3aa: CASSLEEGIVRTDTQYF

j_gene: TRBJ2-1
d_gene: NA
abundance: few
v_gene: TRBV6-1
CDR3nt: TGTGCCAGCAGTGAAGGGGGGAACCTCAATGAGCAGTTCTTC
CDR3aa: CASSEGGNLNEQFF

j_gene: TRBJ2-5
d_gene: NA
abundance: many
v_gene: TRBV20-1
CDR3nt: TGCAGTGCTAGTAAGGCCAGGGGAGAAGAGACCCAGTACTTC
CDR3aa: CSASKARGEETQYF

j_gene: TRBJ1-2
d_gene: NA
abundance: many
v_gene: TRBV12-5
CDR3nt: TGTGCTAGTGGTTTGCCTGGGGACTATGGCTACACCTTC
CDR3aa: CASGLPGDYGYTF

j_gene: TRBJ2-7
d_gene: NA
abundance: many
v_gene: TRBV5-1
CDR3nt: TGCGCCAGCAGCTTGGGGGACAACCACGAGCAGTACTTC
CDR3aa: CASSLGDNHEQYF

j_gene: TRBJ2-2
d_gene: NA
abundance: NA
v_gene: TRBV12-3/TRBV12-4
CDR3nt: TGTGCCAGCAGGGGGGGTAGGGAGAGCAGGGAGCTGTTTTTT
CDR3aa: CASRGGRESRELFF

j_gene: TRBJ1-1
d_gene: TRBD1
abundance: NA
v_gene: TRBV3-1
CDR3nt: TGTGCCAGCAGTCCGGAGACAGGGGGAAAGCGGACTGAAGCTTTCTTT
CDR3aa: CASSPETGGKRTEAFF

j_gene: TRBJ2-3
d_gene: TRBD2
abundance: many
v_gene: TRBV3-1
CDR3nt: TGTGCCAGCAGCTCCAGGACTAGCGGGAAGACAGATACGCAGTATTTT
CDR3aa: CASSSRTSGKTDTQYF

j_gene: TRBJ2-1
d_gene: NA
abundance: many
v_gene: TRBV20-1
CDR3nt: TGCAGTGGAGCTTTAGGGGGGTCTTTATCGTACAATGAGCAGTTCTTC
CDR3aa: CSGALGGSLSYNEQFF

j_gene: TRBJ2-7
d_gene: TRBD2
abundance: NA
v_gene: TRBV20-1
CDR3nt: TGCAGTGCTGGACTAGCGGGAGAGTCTAGGCAGTACTTC
CDR3aa: CSAGLAGESRQYF

j_gene: TRBJ2-7
d_gene: NA
abundance: NA
v_gene: TRBV29-1
CDR3nt: TGCAGCGTTGCCCAGACGGACTCGTACGAGCAGTACTTC
CDR3aa: CSVAQTDSYEQYF

j_gene: TRBJ1-3
d_gene: NA
abundance: many
v_gene: TRBV9
CDR3nt: TGTGCCAGCAGCCCTACAGCGGACTCTGGAAACACCATATATTTT
CDR3aa: CASSPTADSGNTIYF

j_gene: TRBJ1-1
d_gene: NA
abundance: many
v_gene: TRBV25-1
CDR3nt: TGTGCCAGCAGTGAGTGGGGGGGTAAGGTGAACACTGAAGCTTTCTTT
CDR3aa: CASSEWGGKVNTEAFF

j_gene: TRBJ2-1
d_gene: NA
abundance: many
v_gene: TRBV5-6
CDR3nt: TGTGCCAGCAGCTTGGTAGCTACCGGGGCCGGCGAGCAGTTCTTC
CDR3aa: CASSLVATGAGEQFF

j_gene: TRBJ1-2
d_gene: TRBD1
abundance: many
v_gene: TRBV5-1
CDR3nt: TGCGCCAGCAGCTCGGACAGGGATCGGGGCTACACCTTC
CDR3aa: CASSSDRDRGYTF

j_gene: TRBJ2-2
d_gene: TRBD2
abundance: NA
v_gene: TRBV7-6
CDR3nt: TGTGCCAGCAGCTTGACTAGCGGGGTAAACACCGGGGAGCTGTTTTTT
CDR3aa: CASSLTSGVNTGELFF

j_gene: TRBJ2-3
d_gene: NA
abundance: many
v_gene: TRBV27
CDR3nt: TGTGCCAGCAGTTTATTGACAGCCGGCACAGATACGCAGTATTTT
CDR3aa: CASSLLTAGTDTQYF

j_gene: TRBJ2-3
d_gene: NA
abundance: NA
v_gene: TRBV3-1
CDR3nt: TGTGCCAGCAGCCAGGAATGGACAGATACGCAGTATTTT
CDR3aa: CASSQEWTDTQYF

j_gene: TRBJ1-1
d_gene: NA
abundance: NA
v_gene: TRBV6-5
CDR3nt: TGTGCCAGCAGTTATTTCGCAGGTACCCTGGCGACTGAAGCTTTCTTT
CDR3aa: CASSYFAGTLATEAFF

j_gene: TRBJ1-3
d_gene: NA
abundance: many
v_gene: TRBV29-1
CDR3nt: TGCAGCGTTAGTGAGGGGCCCTCTGGAAACACCATATATTTT
CDR3aa: CSVSEGPSGNTIYF

j_gene: TRBJ1-4
d_gene: NA
abundance: NA
v_gene: TRBV2
CDR3nt: TGTGCCAGCAGGAATACCGGGGACGTGGAAAAACTGTTTTTT
CDR3aa: CASRNTGDVEKLFF

j_gene: TRBJ2-5
d_gene: NA
abundance: NA
v_gene: TRBV10-3
CDR3nt: TGTGCCATCGGTACGGCCCAAGAGACCCAGTACTTC
CDR3aa: CAIGTAQETQYF

j_gene: TRBJ1-1
d_gene: NA
abundance: few
v_gene: TRBV18
CDR3nt: TGTGCCAGCTCACTTCAGGGGTACAGCACTGAAGCTTTCTTT
CDR3aa: CASSLQGYSTEAFF

j_gene: TRBJ2-7
d_gene: TRBD2
abundance: many
v_gene: TRBV29-1
CDR3nt: TGCAGCGTTGAAGTCGCGGGAGGTACCTACGAGCAGTACTTC
CDR3aa: CSVEVAGGTYEQYF

j_gene: TRBJ1-1
d_gene: TRBD1
abundance: NA
v_gene: TRBV10-3
CDR3nt: TGTGCCATCGGACAGGTGAACACTGAAGCTTTCTTT
CDR3aa: CAIGQVNTEAFF

j_gene: TRBJ2-4
d_gene: NA
abundance: many
v_gene: TRBV3-1
CDR3nt: TGTGCCAGCAGCATCCAGGGGGAGGGACGCATTCAGTACTTC
CDR3aa: CASSIQGEGRIQYF

j_gene: TRBJ2-1
d_gene: NA
abundance: NA
v_gene: TRBV20-1
CDR3nt: TGCAGTGCTGTTGGGAGCTCCTACAATGAGCAGTTCTTC
CDR3aa: CSAVGSSYNEQFF

j_gene: TRBJ2-7
d_gene: NA
abundance: few
v_gene: TRBV12-3/TRBV12-4
CDR3nt: TGTGTCAGCAGTTCGGGTGGCAGCTCCTACGAGCAGTACTTC
CDR3aa: CVSSSGGSSYEQYF

j_gene: TRBJ2-2
d_gene: TRBD2
abundance: NA
v_gene: TRBV18
CDR3nt: TGTGCCAGCTCTACGTCGCGACTAGCGGCGAACACCGGGGAGCTGTTTTTT
CDR3aa: CASSTSRLAANTGELFF

j_gene: TRBJ1-1
d_gene: NA
abundance: few
v_gene: TRBV18
CDR3nt: TGTGCCAGCTCACCTCCGGGGAAGAACACTGAAGCTTTCTTT
CDR3aa: CASSPPGKNTEAFF

j_gene: TRBJ1-2
d_gene: NA
abundance: NA
v_gene: TRBV5-2
CDR3nt: TGTGCCATGGGACCCCGGGACAGGTTCCAAGCTAACTATGGCTACACCTTC
CDR3aa: CAMGPRDRFQANYGYTF

j_gene: TRBJ2-1
d_gene: NA
abundance: many
v_gene: TRBV6-1
CDR3nt: TGTGCCAGCAGTCCTCCCACCCGGGGGAGCTCCTACAATGAGCAGTTCTTC
CDR3aa: CASSPPTRGSSYNEQFF

j_gene: TRBJ2-5
d_gene: NA
abundance: many
v_gene: TRBV5-1
CDR3nt: TGCGCCAGCAGCTTGGGACAGCCTTACCAAGAGACCCAGTACTTC
CDR3aa: CASSLGQPYQETQYF

j_gene: TRBJ2-3
d_gene: TRBD2
abundance: once
v_gene: TRBV7-2
CDR3nt: TGTGCCAGCAGCTTCTTTGGACTAGCGACAGATACGCAGTATTTT
CDR3aa: CASSFFGLATDTQYF

j_gene: TRBJ2-7
d_gene: NA
abundance: few
v_gene: TRBV28
CDR3nt: TGTGCCAGCAGTGCCTCTCAGGGACCGCTCTACGAGCAGTACTTC
CDR3aa: CASSASQGPLYEQYF

j_gene: TRBJ1-6
d_gene: NA
abundance: many
v_gene: TRBV6-6
CDR3nt: TGTGCCAGCAGCCGGGACGGGAATTCACCCCTCCACTTT
CDR3aa: CASSRDGNSPLHF

j_gene: TRBJ2-5
d_gene: NA
abundance: NA
v_gene: TRBV7-8
CDR3nt: TGTGCCAGCATCCCTTTCGGAGTCCAAGAGACCCAGTACTTC
CDR3aa: CASIPFGVQETQYF

j_gene: TRBJ2-5
d_gene: NA
abundance: few
v_gene: TRBV28
CDR3nt: TGTGCCAGCGGGTTGGAGACCCAGTACTTC
CDR3aa: CASGLETQYF

j_gene: TRBJ2-7
d_gene: NA
abundance: few
v_gene: TRBV7-2
CDR3nt: TGTGCCAGCAGCTTAGGGTCCGGGGGCACCTACGAGCAGTACTTC
CDR3aa: CASSLGSGGTYEQYF

j_gene: TRBJ2-1
d_gene: NA
abundance: NA
v_gene: TRBV25-1
CDR3nt: TGTGCCAGCAGTGACCATCGCAAGGATGAGCAGTTCTTC
CDR3aa: CASSDHRKDEQFF

j_gene: TRBJ2-1
d_gene: TRBD2
abundance: few
v_gene: TRBV10-1
CDR3nt: TGCGCCAGCAGTGAACGGACTAGCGGCCTCAATGAGCAGTTCTTC
CDR3aa: CASSERTSGLNEQFF

j_gene: TRBJ2-5
d_gene: NA
abundance: many
v_gene: TRBV12-3/TRBV12-4
CDR3nt: TGTGCCAGCAGTTTAGGCAGGGAAGAGACCCAGTACTTC
CDR3aa: CASSLGREETQYF

j_gene: TRBJ2-1
d_gene: NA
abundance: many
v_gene: TRBV5-1
CDR3nt: TGCGCCAGCAGCTTCTCCGCCTACAATGAGCAGTTCTTC
CDR3aa: CASSFSAYNEQFF

j_gene: TRBJ2-3
d_gene: TRBD2
abundance: many
v_gene: TRBV12-3/TRBV12-4
CDR3nt: TGTGCCAGCAGTCTAGGGACTAGCGACACAGATACGCAGTATTTT
CDR3aa: CASSLGTSDTDTQYF

j_gene: TRBJ2-3
d_gene: NA
abundance: NA
v_gene: TRBV7-3
CDR3nt: TGTGCCAGCAGCTTAATAGGGGCAGGCACAGATACGCAGTATTTT
CDR3aa: CASSLIGAGTDTQYF

j_gene: TRBJ2-1
d_gene: NA
abundance: NA
v_gene: TRBV7-2
CDR3nt: TGTGCCAGCAGCCCGCTAGCGACTCGACTCTACAATGAGCAGTTCTTC
CDR3aa: CASSPLATRLYNEQFF

j_gene: TRBJ2-1
d_gene: NA
abundance: many
v_gene: TRBV9
CDR3nt: TGTGCCAGCAGCGTAGGAGCGAATGACTACAATGAGCAGTTCTTC
CDR3aa: CASSVGANDYNEQFF

j_gene: TRBJ2-1
d_gene: NA
abundance: NA
v_gene: TRBV20-1
CDR3nt: TGCAGTGCCAACGGGGGTAGCTGGGTTAATGAGCAGTTCTTC
CDR3aa: CSANGGSWVNEQFF